The 22 T cell receptor beta chains below come from one sample, sequenced in a study of control samples from healthy donors and cancer patients. TCRdb's copy holds only in-frame clones and misses some; the assay was immunoSEQ multiplex PCR. This table holds over 10,000 clones, about four fifths found once. Sequencing was done on a sample of formalin-fixed, paraffin-embedded tissue. All receptors come from a male donor with melanoma.

The rearrangement uses TRBV20-1 and TRBJ1-5; no firm D call. Trimming pared 3 bases from V and 3 bases from J, leaving 15 bases between. Germline V gene data show CDR1 as DFQATT and CDR2 as SNEGSKA (reference sequence). The CDR3 is 15 residues long. CDR3 sequence reads: CSASRWRGNNQPQHF. The CDR3 DNA is TGCAGTGCTAGTAGGTGGCGGGGTAACAATCAGCCCCAGCATTTT.

This clone was counted a few times. The chain employs TRBV2 and TRBJ1-4; D is undetermined. Germline V CDR1 and CDR2: SNHLY, FYNNEI. The CDR3 loop spans 15 amino acids. V shed 1 base and J shed 3 bases, with 9 bases lying between them. The CDR3 DNA reads as TGTGCCAGCAGTGAAGAGGGTCAAGCTAATGAAAAACTGTTTTTT. It codes for CASSEEGQANEKLFF.

The chain carries TRBV30 and TRBJ2-7; D is unresolved. Germline lookup yields CDR1 GTSNPN and CDR2 SVGIG (reference sequence). The CDR3 extends over 13 amino acids. V was trimmed by 2 bases and J by 5 bases, leaving 13 bases between them. The CDR3: CAWSPPPSNEQYF. CDR3 bases: TGTGCCTGGAGTCCCCCACCTTCTAACGAGCAGTACTTC.

This chain links TRBV4-2 with TRBJ1-1; D remains unclear. Germline V gene data show CDR1 as LGHNA and CDR2 as YNFKEQ. Deletions cut 5 bases from V and 1 base from J, with 5 bases between. The CDR3 contains 12 residues. The CDR3 spells CASSKRNTEAFF. CDR3 bases: TGTGCCAGCAGCAAGCGGAACACTGAAGCTTTCTTT.

The chain employs TRBV5-1 and TRBJ2-5; tentative D call: TRBD1 (5 bases). Germline lookup yields CDR1 SGHRS and CDR2 YFSETQ. This CDR3 spans 12 amino acids. Trimming removed 5 bases from V and 10 bases from J, with 15 bases in between. The DNA of the CDR3 is TGCGCCAGCAGACTCACTCTAGGGGACCAGTACTTC. Encoded protein: CASRLTLGDQYF.

This clone is labeled as medium-sized. The rearrangement joins TRBV12-3 or TRBV12-4 to TRBJ2-1; 8 bases line up with TRBD2. V gave up 9 bases and J gave up 12 bases; unmatched junction bases: 10. The CDR3 runs 12 residues. The CDR3 DNA reads TGTGCCAGTGGGTTGGGACTAGTTGGGCAGTTCTTC. Translating it yields CASGLGLVGQFF.

The chain couples TRBV11-1 to TRBJ2-3, with 10 bases identical to TRBD1. The J segment lost 2 bases and the V segment lost 5 bases, leaving 7 bases of the junction unmatched. Germline-derived CDR1 and CDR2 are SGHAT and FQDESV (reference sequence). CDR3 length: 16 amino acids. The CDR3 sequence: CASSEGQGRFTDTQYF. Here the CDR3 DNA reads TGTGCCAGCAGCGAGGGACAGGGGCGATTCACAGATACGCAGTATTTT.

The V call is TRBV4-3, the J call TRBJ1-2; a weak D match, TRBD1 (5 bases). The CDR3 loop spans 13 amino acids. Germline CDR1 LGHNA, CDR2 YSLEER. V shed 3 bases and J shed 4 bases, with 9 bases lying between them. The CDR3 here is CASSHTGFYGYTF. CDR3 in DNA: TGCGCCAGCAGCCACACAGGTTTCTATGGCTACACCTTC.

The chain couples TRBV7-9 to TRBJ1-3; tentatively, D is TRBD1 (5 bases). Germline lookup yields CDR1 SEHNR and CDR2 FQNEAQ (reference sequence). The CDR3 spans 13 residues. Trimming took off 4 bases at V and 14 bases at J, with 18 bases between the two ends. CDR3 in amino acids: CASSSIDRGGVYF. In DNA form, the CDR3 reads TGTGCCAGCAGCTCCATCGACAGAGGAGGGGTATATTTT.

The chain carries TRBV30 and TRBJ1-1, with 9 bases that match TRBD1. The CDR3 is 12 residues long. V gave up 8 bases and J gave up 8 bases; unmatched junction bases: 9. In germline, CDR1 is GTSNPN, CDR2 SVGIG (reference sequence). The chain's CDR3 is CARQQGAGEAFF. The CDR3 DNA follows: TGTGCCCGCCAACAGGGGGCGGGCGAAGCTTTCTTT.

This clone showed up just once. The V and J genes are TRBV29-1 and TRBJ1-1, with TRBD1 identical over 9 bases. Losses at the gene ends were 0 bases for V and 8 bases for J; bases not matched to a gene: 4. From germline, CDR1 is SQVTM and CDR2 ANQGSEA. This CDR3 has 13 amino acids. Here the CDR3 reads CSVEEGQGGEAFF. Here the CDR3 DNA reads TGCAGCGTTGAAGAGGGACAGGGCGGAGAAGCTTTCTTT. Variable domain in full (rest from reference TRBV29-1 and TRBJ1-1): SAVISQKPSRDICQRGTSLTIQCQVDSQVTMMFWYRQQPGQSLTLIATANQGSEATYESGFVIDKFPISRPNLTFSTLTVSNMSPEDSSIYLCSVEEGQGGEAFFGQGTRLTVV.

The chain is built from TRBV5-1 and TRBJ1-2, with D possibly TRBD1 on 5 matching bases. V was cut by 4 bases and J by 8 bases, with 18 bases left in between. Germline V gives CDR1 SGHRS, CDR2 YFSETQ. This CDR3 has 14 amino acids. The CDR3 sequence: CASSVPGTGMGYTF. For the CDR3, the DNA is TGCGCCAGCAGCGTGCCGGGGACGGGGATGGGCTACACCTTC.

The chain links TRBV19 to TRBJ1-5; possibly TRBD1 for D (5 bases). The V end lost 7 bases, the J end lost 0 bases, and 10 bases lay between the germline ends. The germline CDR1 and CDR2 sequences are LNHDA and SQIVND (reference sequence). The CDR3 has 14 residues. CDR3 sequence: CASTSGGSNQPQHF. CDR3 bases: TGTGCCAGTACTTCTGGGGGTAGCAATCAGCCCCAGCATTTT.

As concerns this clone: The junction shows a germline mismatch at one end, possibly a read error. The gene calls are TRBV19 and TRBJ1-6; a possible D gene is TRBD1 (6 bases). CDR1 is LNHDA, CDR2 SQIVND, per germline (reference sequence). CDR3 length: 13 amino acids. The CDR3 is CASSDRRNSLLHF. Here the CDR3 DNA reads TGTGCCAGTAGTGACAGGAGGAATTCACTCCTCCACTTT.

This chain links TRBV7-9 with TRBJ1-6, with D hard to call. The V gene's germline CDR1 is SEHNR and CDR2 FQNEAQ (reference sequence). V was clipped by 3 bases and J by 10 bases, with 22 bases between them. This CDR3 has 17 amino acids. CDR3 loop: CASSFHSIGGFSSPLHF. CDR3 in DNA: TGTGCCAGCAGCTTCCACTCAATTGGAGGGTTTTCGTCACCCCTCCACTTT.

The rearrangement joins TRBV4-2 to TRBJ2-7; D is unclear. The V gene's germline CDR1 is LGHNA and CDR2 YNFKEQ. With 0 bases removed from V and 2 bases from J, the gap between germline ends came to 11 bases. CDR3 length: 15 amino acids. The CDR3 loop is CASSQDGQSAYEQYF. Written as DNA, the CDR3 is TGTGCCAGCAGCCAAGACGGGCAGAGTGCCTACGAGCAGTACTTC.

The chain joins TRBV7-3 to TRBJ1-5; no reliable D call. Germline V CDR1 and CDR2: SGHTA, FQGTGA. The CDR3 consists of 13 residues. V shed 1 base and J shed 3 bases, with 4 bases lying between them. This CDR3 is CASSLSFNQPQHF. The CDR3 DNA reads TGTGCCAGCAGCTTAAGTTTCAATCAGCCCCAGCATTTT. The full variable domain, its missing parts supplied by reference TRBV7-3 and TRBJ1-5, is GAGVSQTPSNKVTEKGKYVELRCDPISGHTALYWYRQSLGQGPEFLIYFQGTGAADDSGLPNDRFFAVRPEGSVSTLKIQRTERGDSAVYLCASSLSFNQPQHFGDGTRLSIL.

The V and J genes are TRBV19 and TRBJ2-7; D perhaps matches TRBD1 (6 bases). This CDR3 spans 14 amino acids. Germline CDR1 is LNHDA and CDR2 is SQIVND (reference sequence). V lost 5 bases and J 2 bases, leaving 13 bases between the germline ends. For the CDR3, the DNA is TGTGCCAGTAGTCCAGACAGGCCCCCCTACGAGCAGTACTTC. It translates to CASSPDRPPYEQYF.

This clone was picked up a small number of times. This rearrangement joins TRBV7-2 to TRBJ2-3, with 11 bases that match TRBD2. The V gene's germline CDR1 is SGHTA and CDR2 FQGNSA. CDR3 length: 16 residues. V lost 3 bases, J lost 0 bases, and 2 bases stayed unmatched. In DNA, the CDR3 is TGTGCCAGCAGCTTTAGCGGGGGGGATAGCACAGATACGCAGTATTTT. This encodes CASSFSGGDSTDTQYF.

The chain combines TRBV11-2 with TRBJ2-3; 8 positions agree with TRBD1. The CDR3 totals 14 residues. The J segment lost 6 bases and the V segment lost 5 bases, leaving 7 bases of the junction unmatched. In germline, CDR1 is SGHAT, CDR2 FQNNGV. The CDR3 protein is CASSLPDRVDTQYF. The CDR3 DNA sequence: TGTGCCAGCAGCCTACCGGACAGGGTGGATACGCAGTATTTT.

The chain carries TRBV5-1 and TRBJ2-5; 9 bases align to TRBD2. V gave up 2 bases and J gave up 2 bases; unmatched junction bases: 1. This CDR3 contains 14 residues. CDR1 SGHRS and CDR2 YFSETQ come from the germline V gene. The CDR3 is CASSFSGGQETQYF. The CDR3 DNA reads TGCGCCAGCAGCTTTAGCGGGGGTCAAGAGACCCAGTACTTC.

This sequence joins TRBV3-1 (or the pseudogene TRBV3-2) and TRBJ1-5; 9 nucleotides line up with TRBD1. Trimming cost V 4 bases and J 4 bases; bases outside gene matches: 5. CDR1 LGHDT and CDR2 YNNKEL come from the germline V gene (reference sequence). The CDR3 consists of 15 residues. CDR3 DNA sequence: TGTGCCAGCAGCCTCAGACAGGGGGGGAATCAGCCCCAGCATTTT. This sequence encodes CASSLRQGGNQPQHF.